The source of this T cell receptor beta chain is a study of T-cell reconstitution after alpha-beta-depleted transplantation in children. TCRbeta library construction was performed incorporating unique molecular identifiers. TCRdb reanalysed the PCR reads using MiXCR and keeps one entry per CDR3 protein. The sample consists of about 610,000 distinct CDR3 sequences, about 11% of them appearing once. The CDR3 extends over 13 amino acids. Germline V CDR1 and CDR2: MDHEN, SYDVKM. V was cut by 2 bases and J by 8 bases, with 12 bases left in between. The source material was PBMCs from the stem cell graft donor, sampled from the stem cell graft. This sequence joins TRBV28 and TRBJ1-2; no firm D call. This TCR came from a human donor who donated a stem cell graft to a child with acute myeloid leukemia. CDR3 in DNA: TGTGCCAGCAGTTTAGAGCAGGCCCGCGGCTACACCTTC. It encodes CASSLEQARGYTF.